A selection of T cell receptor beta chains follows, all from one sample in a study of T cells in Graves' hyperthyroidism and ophthalmopathy. TCRdb analysed the multiplex PCR reads with MiXCR anew, one entry per CDR3 protein. Of fewer than 900,000 distinct CDR3 sequences listed, about 19% are singletons. Sequencing was done on a sample of blood. The source of these receptors is a woman aged 45-65 years with Graves' hyperthyroidism that later progressed to Graves' ophthalmopathy. Each CDR3 is given without its conserved first and last residue. Only part of the rows carry a size: once, few, many, or a class if the clone is expanded.

clone size | V gene | CDR3 protein
many | TRBV2 | ASQAAGEYDEQF
many | TRBV11-2 | ASRVGPATNEKLF
many | TRBV12-3/TRBV12-4 | ASRPAPGATNTGELF
. | TRBV6-5 | ASSFTGGYQETQY
many | TRBV7-9 | ASSFDTGELF
few | TRBV11-2 | ASSLVGNGYGYT
many | TRBV6-1 | ASTGGGQSNYGYT
. | TRBV19 | ASSTLGGQPQH
many | TRBV5-1 | ASSYGSSGNTIY
few | TRBV15 | ATSRGLGPTEQY
. | TRBV7-9 | ASIGQGYYGYT
few | TRBV20-1 | SAPRMGTGDHNEQF
. | TRBV6-5 | ASSYSNIQY
. | TRBV19 | ASSTGARTGELF
many | TRBV5-1 | ASSLIPDTQY
many | TRBV12-3/TRBV12-4 | ASSPQRGGRETQY
few | TRBV7-8 | ASSRDAAPLH
many | TRBV5-1 | ASSPRLSGGENEQF
. | TRBV6-2/TRBV6-3 | ASRKDSPGQPQH
few | TRBV2 | ASTTSGTTPDTGELF
few | TRBV5-6 | ASRTHGTSSYNEQF
many | TRBV5-6 | ASNQLRGQETQY
many | TRBV3-1 | ASSQDGTSGSTDTQY
many | TRBV20-1 | SASPPTGAGEQY
many | TRBV6-1 | ASSREREAREQDDTQY
many | TRBV11-2 | ASSLARVVNEQF
many | TRBV29-1 | SVRQASEADTQY
few | TRBV15 | ATTRLAGRDTQY
few | TRBV20-1 | SASLTGGSNQPQH